This T cell receptor (beta chain) was retrieved from a study of beta chain features in type 1 diabetes. Study as a whole: Investigators examined approximately 100,000,000 sorted cells across all samples.

This clone was detected a few times. The antigen is unknown. This CDR3 contains 16 residues. V shed 3 bases and J 5 bases; nucleotides not matched to a gene: 8. In germline, CDR1 is MGHDK, CDR2 SYGVNS. Reverse transcribing all isolated RNA meant expressed TCRB transcripts were sequenced. Data came from immunoSEQ multiplex PCR; TCRdb stores just in-frame clones and leaves some out. The table records under 250,000 clones, 13% to 15% of them present only once. The study's findings and limits: Within each of all four CD4+ subsets, Type 1 diabetes patients had TCRB CDR3s that were moderately but significantly shorter.

The chain has TRBV25-1 and TRBJ1-2; 11 nucleotides agree with TRBD1. The sequenced material came from naive CD4+ T cells from blood. The sequence was collected from a woman between 40 and 50 years old in good health. The CDR3 reads CASSDTGDRGAYGYTF. As DNA, the CDR3 is TGTGCCAGCAGTGATACTGGGGACAGGGGGGCTTATGGCTACACCTTC.